The 20 T cell receptor beta chains reported below all come from one sample, sequenced in a study of T cell clonotyping in hematopoietic cell transplantation. The time point denotes: recipient sample about 28 days before transplant, after cytoreduction. Repertoires were generated with immunoSEQ multiplex PCR, while TCRdb's copy carries only in-frame clones and drops some. The repertoire holds about 10,000 clones, with about nine tenths as singletons. The sample in question was peripheral blood mononuclear cells, obtained before stem cell transplant. These TCRs come from a woman aged 45-65 years with chronic myeloid leukemia. Some clones in this sample may be carry-over from other donors' samples.

This clone turned up a few times. The rearrangement uses TRBV11-2 and TRBJ2-7; D may be TRBD1 or TRBD2 (5 bases each). V lost 5 bases and J lost 7, with 9 bases in between. The CDR3 contains 11 residues. Germline loops: CDR1 SGHAT, CDR2 FQNNGV. CDR3 nucleotide sequence: TGTGCCAGCAGCGGGGGAACAGAGCAGTACTTC. It encodes CASSGGTEQYF. Drawing the rest from reference TRBV11-2 and TRBJ2-7, the complete variable domain is EAGVAQSPRYKIIEKRQSVAFWCNPISGHATLYWYQQILGQGPKLLIQFQNNGVVDDSQLPKDRFSAERLKGVDSTLKIQPAKLEDSAVYLCASSGGTEQYFGPGTRLTVT.

The rearrangement links TRBV7-9 to TRBJ2-5; the D gene could be TRBD1 or TRBD2 (5 bases each). The CDR3 contains 14 residues. The germline CDR1 and CDR2 sequences are SEHNR and FQNEAQ (reference sequence). V was clipped by 4 bases and J by 0 bases, with 9 bases between them. This CDR3 reads CASSSGTYQETQYF. The CDR3 DNA is TGTGCCAGCAGCTCCGGGACGTACCAAGAGACCCAGTACTTC.

V and J are TRBV6-5 and TRBJ2-1; TRBD1 matches 7 bases. Germline assignment: CDR1 MNHEY and CDR2 SVGAGI. The CDR3 runs to 13 residues. Trimming cost V 2 bases and J 12 bases; bases outside gene matches: 7. The CDR3 bases are TGTGCCAGCAGTTACGAACAGGGGTTCCGGCAGTTCTTC. It codes for CASSYEQGFRQFF.

In regard to this clone: The DNA is left out, because the CDR3 cannot be placed on it with certainty; the CDR3 is given as TCRdb lists it. The chain joins TRBV28 to TRBJ1-1; the table's D call, TRBD1, was not checked against the DNA. Germline-derived CDR1 and CDR2 are MDHEN and SYDVKM. The CDR3 is made up of 14 amino acids, end residues included. CDR3 in amino acids: CASSSSTVQVEAFF.

The chain couples TRBV6-6 to TRBJ1-5, with D possibly being TRBD1 (5 bases). Germline V gene sequence: CDR1 MNHNY, CDR2 SVGAGI (reference sequence). V gave up 6 bases and J gave up 5 bases, with 17 bases separating them. This CDR3 has 15 residues. CDR3 sequence: CASSRNGRGDQPQHF. The CDR3 bases are TGTGCCAGCAGCAGAAACGGAAGAGGGGATCAGCCCCAGCATTTT.

The table lists this clone with a count of one. This chain links TRBV9 with TRBJ2-5; 11 bases agree with TRBD2. CDR3 length equals 16 residues. The germline CDR1 and CDR2 sequences are SGDLS and YYNGEE. The J segment lost 9 bases and the V segment lost 0 bases, leaving 10 bases of the junction unmatched. CDR3 sequence reads: CASSVDIAGGPKAQYF. The DNA for the CDR3 is TGTGCCAGCAGCGTAGATATAGCGGGAGGGCCAAAAGCCCAGTACTTC.

The chain couples TRBV4-2 to TRBJ2-3, with D possibly TRBD1 on 6 matching bases. The CDR3 covers 16 residues. V was shortened by 0 bases and J by 4 bases, with 14 bases between the two germline ends. In germline, CDR1 is LGHNA, CDR2 YNFKEQ. DNA of the CDR3: TGTGCCAGCAGCCAAGAAGGGACAATCGGGGCAGATACGCAGTATTTT. It yields the protein CASSQEGTIGADTQYF.

J is TRBJ2-7 and V is TRBV7-2, with D tentatively TRBD1 or TRBD2 (5 bases each). Germline lookup yields CDR1 SGHTA and CDR2 FQGNSA. The CDR3 length is 15 residues. The V and J ends lost 1 base and 3 bases respectively, with 13 bases between them. The CDR3: CASSLGQGPVYEQYF. CDR3 DNA sequence: TGTGCCAGCAGCTTAGGCCAGGGACCAGTCTACGAGCAGTACTTC.

This chain joins TRBV18 and TRBJ2-3; 8 bases map to TRBD2. Germline V gene sequence: CDR1 KGHSH, CDR2 LQKENI. V was clipped by 3 bases and J by 6 bases; unmatched bases: 5. The CDR3 contains 14 residues. The CDR3 sequence: CASSPGLGPDTQYF. CDR3 DNA sequence: TGTGCCAGCTCACCGGGACTAGGCCCCGATACGCAGTATTTT.

This clone was observed a few times. The gene calls are TRBV5-1 and TRBJ2-2; 7 nucleotides line up with TRBD1. Germline CDR1 SGHRS, CDR2 YFSETQ. V was clipped by 5 bases and J by 1 base; unmatched bases: 5. This CDR3 is built from 15 residues. The CDR3 coding sequence is TGCGCCAGCAGTCAGGGACAGCTGAACACCGGGGAGCTGTTTTTT. Translation gives CASSQGQLNTGELFF. Supplemented by reference TRBV5-1 and TRBJ2-2, the full variable domain reads KAGVTQTPRYLIKTRGQQVTLSCSPISGHRSVSWYQQTPGQGLQFLFEYFSETQRNKGNFPGRFSGRQFSNSRSEMNVSTLELGDSALYLCASSQGQLNTGELFFGEGSRLTVL.

This clone was seen a few times. DNA for the CDR3: TGTGCCAGTAGCGGACTAGCGGCAACGAACACCGGGGAGCTGTTTTTT. Its protein is CASSGLAATNTGELFF. The rearrangement uses TRBV19 and TRBJ2-2, with 10 bases aligning to TRBD2. This CDR3 region has 16 residues. Per the germline V gene, CDR1 is LNHDA and CDR2 is SQIVND (reference sequence). Unmatched junction bases numbered 4, after V lost 6 bases and J lost 0 bases.

This clone was seen a handful of times. The rearrangement links TRBV18 to TRBJ1-3; 12 nucleotides match TRBD1. Germline-derived CDR1 and CDR2 are KGHSH and LQKENI. J was trimmed by 7 bases and V by 2 bases; bases with no gene match: 3. The CDR3 totals 15 residues. The CDR3 reads CASSPRDRGHNTIYF. The CDR3 DNA reads TGTGCCAGCTCACCAAGGGACAGGGGGCACAACACCATATATTTT.

V gene TRBV4-1 combines with J gene TRBJ2-7; D unresolved. Germline values: CDR1 MGHRA, CDR2 YSYEKL. CDR3 length: 13 residues. V was trimmed by 1 base and J by 0 bases, leaving 4 bases between them. As DNA, the CDR3 is TGCGCCAGCAGCCAAGGGCGCTCCTACGAGCAGTACTTC. It encodes CASSQGRSYEQYF.

This rearrangement joins TRBV2 to TRBJ1-2; the D gene is possibly TRBD1 (6 bases). The ends were cut back, 4 bases at V and 6 bases at J, with 6 bases in the middle. Germline-derived CDR1 and CDR2 are SNHLY and FYNNEI. The CDR3 has 11 amino acids. The CDR3 region is CASSAGDGYTF. The CDR3 DNA is TGTGCCAGCAGTGCAGGGGATGGCTACACCTTC.

This chain joins TRBV30 and TRBJ2-6; maybe TRBD1 (5 bases). The germline gives CDR1 GTSNPN, CDR2 SVGIG (reference sequence). CDR3 length: 15 amino acids. V was cut by 2 bases and J by 4 bases, with 12 bases left in between. CDR3 amino acids: CAWSLAGWGANVLTF. CDR3 bases: TGTGCCTGGAGTCTGGCAGGGTGGGGGGCCAACGTCCTGACTTTC.

V gene TRBV2 combines with J gene TRBJ1-5; 7 bases map to TRBD1. From germline, CDR1 is SNHLY and CDR2 FYNNEI. J lost 0 bases, V lost 8 bases, and 4 bases had no gene match. The CDR3 spans 14 residues. CDR3 nucleotides: TGTGCCAGCCGGGACAGCTCTAGCAATCAGCCCCAGCATTTT. Its protein is CASRDSSSNQPQHF. Full variable domain (outside the CDR3, taken from reference TRBV2 and TRBJ1-5): EPEVTQTPSHQVTQMGQEVILRCVPISNHLYFYWYRQILGQKVEFLVSFYNNEISEKSEIFDDQFSVERPDGSNFTLKIRSTKLEDSAMYFCASRDSSSNQPQHFGDGTRLSIL.

This chain joins TRBV6-5 and TRBJ2-3; no definite D call. Trimming removed 2 bases from V and 3 bases from J, with 9 bases in between. The CDR3 contains 14 residues. Germline values: CDR1 MNHEY, CDR2 SVGAGI. The CDR3 DNA is TGTGCCAGCAGTTACAGCAGGAAAACAGATACGCAGTATTTT. This sequence encodes CASSYSRKTDTQYF.

The CDR3 protein is CAWSATQGSSTDTQYF. CDR3 in DNA: TGTGCCTGGAGTGCTACACAGGGTTCAAGCACAGATACGCAGTATTTT. The V call is TRBV30, the J call TRBJ2-3, with D tentatively TRBD1 (6 bases). Trimming cost V 1 base and J 0 bases, with 14 bases left between them. The CDR3 loop spans 16 amino acids. CDR1 and CDR2 from the germline V gene are GTSNPN and SVGIG (reference sequence).

The rearrangement joins TRBV4-3 to TRBJ2-7; 8 nucleotides agree with TRBD1. V was clipped by 3 bases and J by 2 bases; unmatched bases: 9. CDR1 and CDR2 (germline): LGHNA, YSLEER. This CDR3 region has 16 residues. CDR3 amino acids: CASSHSATGEAYEQYF. The CDR3 DNA follows: TGCGCCAGCAGCCACTCCGCGACAGGGGAAGCCTACGAGCAGTACTTC.

This sequence joins TRBV4-3 and TRBJ2-7; tentative D call: TRBD1 (6 bases). The V end was cut by 3 bases, the J end by 3 bases, with 15 bases between. The germline V gene encodes CDR1 LGHNA and CDR2 YSLEER. This CDR3 has 15 residues. The CDR3 region is CASSQGLTGNYEQYF. CDR3 nucleotide sequence: TGCGCCAGCAGCCAGGGATTGACAGGAAACTACGAGCAGTACTTC.